The rows below give T cell receptor beta chains drawn from one sample of a study of human thymus T cells. The method was immunoSEQ multiplex PCR; TCRdb's version includes in-frame clones alone and lacks a portion of them. The data show fewer than 90,000 clones, 95% to 98% seen once. Source material: thymus tissue. The receptor set was obtained from a boy in the first two years of life with a congenital heart defect but otherwise immunologically healthy. Both conserved end residues are trimmed from each CDR3. Each record gives: V gene, D gene, clone size, J gene, CDR3 protein. The D gene is left open where the match is weak. Size is omitted from some rows. Given values are once, few, many or a class for expanded clones.

V: TRBV7-2
D: NA
size: NA
J: TRBJ2-2
CDR3: ASSLRRSNTGELF

V: TRBV7-8
D: NA
size: NA
J: TRBJ2-5
CDR3: ASSLAWGLGETQY

V: TRBV5-6
D: NA
size: NA
J: TRBJ2-4
CDR3: ASTSGFRSSKNIQY

V: TRBV12-5
D: NA
size: NA
J: TRBJ1-2
CDR3: ASGPPSTRVEPLGNYGYT

V: TRBV29-1
D: NA
size: NA
J: TRBJ1-1
CDR3: SVDSGTEAF

V: TRBV18
D: NA
size: NA
J: TRBJ2-2
CDR3: ASSPDRAGELF

V: TRBV28
D: TRBD2
size: NA
J: TRBJ2-7
CDR3: ASSLSLGRGLEDDYEQY

V: TRBV11-3
D: TRBD1
size: once
J: TRBJ2-7
CDR3: ASSFLSLGTGPYEQY

V: TRBV7-2
D: NA
size: NA
J: TRBJ2-7
CDR3: ASSCIRDGHEQY

V: TRBV10-3
D: NA
size: NA
J: TRBJ2-1
CDR3: AIRDFSSYNEQF

V: TRBV18
D: NA
size: NA
J: TRBJ2-7
CDR3: ASSPPRGALYEQY

V: TRBV11-2
D: NA
size: NA
J: TRBJ2-1
CDR3: ASSFELGEQF

V: TRBV5-1
D: NA
size: NA
J: TRBJ2-7
CDR3: ASSPVPPNFFHEQGSYEQY

V: TRBV27
D: NA
size: NA
J: TRBJ2-1
CDR3: ASSFLQGRNNEQF

V: TRBV7-9
D: NA
size: once
J: TRBJ2-3
CDR3: AGATGTDTQY

V: TRBV10-2
D: NA
size: NA
J: TRBJ1-5
CDR3: ASMGDKNQPQH

V: TRBV11-2
D: TRBD1
size: NA
J: TRBJ1-1
CDR3: ASSSTGQGGTEAF

V: TRBV5-6
D: NA
size: NA
J: TRBJ2-6
CDR3: ASSPQAPMANVLT

V: TRBV10-1
D: TRBD2
size: once
J: TRBJ2-5
CDR3: ASSESTSGGEETQY

V: TRBV11-2
D: NA
size: NA
J: TRBJ2-5
CDR3: ASTTGEETQY

V: TRBV2
D: NA
size: NA
J: TRBJ2-5
CDR3: ASRRGAGETQY

V: TRBV5-6
D: TRBD1
size: NA
J: TRBJ2-7
CDR3: ASSWDRVSYEQY

V: TRBV19
D: TRBD1
size: NA
J: TRBJ2-6
CDR3: ASSTWDSSHSGANVLT

V: TRBV5-1
D: TRBD1
size: NA
J: TRBJ2-7
CDR3: ASRPIDRGPYEQY

V: TRBV6-1
D: TRBD2
size: NA
J: TRBJ2-7
CDR3: ASMGGDEQY

V: TRBV5-1
D: TRBD2
size: NA
J: TRBJ2-1
CDR3: ASSLATPGLAFNEQF

V: TRBV4-3
D: NA
size: NA
J: TRBJ1-1
CDR3: ASSQIPNLLPGQDTEAF

V: TRBV29-1
D: NA
size: few
J: TRBJ2-1
CDR3: SVVSVADLYSYNEQF

V: TRBV15
D: NA
size: NA
J: TRBJ2-3
CDR3: ATSRDMRQGRDTQY

V: TRBV11-2
D: TRBD1
size: NA
J: TRBJ2-7
CDR3: ASSPSFDRALDEQY

V: TRBV19
D: TRBD1
size: NA
J: TRBJ1-1
CDR3: ASSPRQGQAF

V: TRBV9
D: NA
size: NA
J: TRBJ1-3
CDR3: ASSPPGSGNTIY

V: TRBV19
D: TRBD1
size: once
J: TRBJ1-2
CDR3: ASRGTLGQGAIYGYT

V: TRBV5-4
D: TRBD1
size: once
J: TRBJ2-5
CDR3: ASSFQGAPQETQY

V: TRBV5-6
D: NA
size: NA
J: TRBJ1-2
CDR3: ASSRRGAGRNGYT

V: TRBV27
D: NA
size: NA
J: TRBJ1-5
CDR3: ASSPRQIYSNQPQH

V: TRBV10-3
D: NA
size: NA
J: TRBJ2-3
CDR3: AIRDRGTQY

V: TRBV7-6
D: TRBD2
size: NA
J: TRBJ2-3
CDR3: ASSLAGLAGGSTDTQY

V: TRBV7-2
D: NA
size: NA
J: TRBJ2-2
CDR3: ASSWLSGELF

V: TRBV4-1
D: NA
size: NA
J: TRBJ1-4
CDR3: ASSQFVRGNEKLF

V: TRBV11-2
D: NA
size: NA
J: TRBJ1-4
CDR3: ASSWRGGNEKLF

V: TRBV28
D: NA
size: NA
J: TRBJ1-2
CDR3: ASIPSRPGPLGGYT

V: TRBV19
D: NA
size: NA
J: TRBJ2-1
CDR3: ASRHPGALEKSKDSYNEQF

V: TRBV5-6
D: NA
size: NA
J: TRBJ2-4
CDR3: ASSLRKQGVEAKNIQY

V: TRBV12-5
D: NA
size: NA
J: TRBJ2-3
CDR3: ASGPGYTQY

V: TRBV6-1
D: TRBD1
size: NA
J: TRBJ2-1
CDR3: ASRAGGVDEQF

V: TRBV29-1
D: NA
size: NA
J: TRBJ2-1
CDR3: SVWDHKVPTSSYNEQF

V: TRBV7-7
D: NA
size: NA
J: TRBJ1-4
CDR3: ASSSHREPNEKLF

V: TRBV18
D: TRBD2
size: NA
J: TRBJ2-3
CDR3: ASSQLTSGGRTDTQY

V: TRBV2
D: TRBD1
size: NA
J: TRBJ1-2
CDR3: ASSEYYSGQSDQGYT

V: TRBV7-9
D: NA
size: once
J: NA
CDR3: ASSPNSGKTYEQY

V: TRBV7-3
D: NA
size: NA
J: TRBJ1-1
CDR3: ASSLNHGLNTEAF

V: TRBV6-5
D: NA
size: NA
J: TRBJ1-5
CDR3: ASSYSFGRNQPQH

V: TRBV6-5
D: TRBD1
size: NA
J: TRBJ2-1
CDR3: ASSSWDRGKGNEQF

V: TRBV14
D: NA
size: NA
J: TRBJ2-3
CDR3: ASSQGGPGEDTQY

V: TRBV14
D: NA
size: NA
J: TRBJ1-1
CDR3: ASSHSEGDNTEAF

V: TRBV30
D: TRBD1
size: NA
J: TRBJ1-3
CDR3: AWIQGANTIY

V: TRBV6-1
D: TRBD2
size: NA
J: TRBJ2-3
CDR3: ASSEFAGAGDTQY

V: TRBV7-2
D: NA
size: NA
J: TRBJ1-2
CDR3: ASSLGGRTRGKFNYGYT

V: TRBV4-3
D: NA
size: NA
J: TRBJ1-5
CDR3: ASSQDRRQSNQPQH